The 28 T cell receptor beta chains below were found in one sample sequenced in a study of OX40 agonist ivuxolimab in advanced cancers. Repertoires were generated with immunoSEQ multiplex PCR, while TCRdb's copy carries only in-frame clones and drops some. Of some 38,000 clones in the sample, about 90% were seen once. The material sequenced was CD4+ or CD8+ T cells sorted from blood, taken in a trial of the OX40 agonist ivuxolimab. Receptor source: an adult with an advanced solid tumor such as melanoma, head and neck, liver or kidney cancer.

The chain links TRBV7-9 to TRBJ1-2; 8 bases line up with TRBD1. The CDR3 length is 12 residues. Germline V gives CDR1 SEHNR, CDR2 FQNEAQ (reference sequence). The junction had 2 bases not matched to a gene; V was cut back by 8 bases and J by 3 bases. The DNA of the CDR3 is TGTGCCAGCTCGGACAGGGACTATGGCTACACCTTC. Its protein is CASSDRDYGYTF.

This clone was detected only a few times. The chain carries TRBV28 and TRBJ2-3; tentatively, D is TRBD2 (5 bases). From germline, CDR1 is MDHEN and CDR2 SYDVKM. This CDR3 region has 16 residues. Trimming removed 4 bases from V and 2 bases from J, with 16 bases in between. The CDR3 coding sequence is TGTGCCAGCAGTTCAGCCACCACGGACTCCACAGATACGCAGTATTTT. This translates into CASSSATTDSTDTQYF.

V gene TRBV9 combines with J gene TRBJ2-3; D is ambiguous. This CDR3 comprises 16 residues. Germline CDR1 and CDR2: SGDLS and YYNGEE. The V end was cut by 0 bases, the J end by 0 bases, with 11 bases between. DNA of the CDR3: TGTGCCAGCAGCGTAGACGGAATACAAAGCACAGATACGCAGTATTTT. Its translation is CASSVDGIQSTDTQYF. Filled out from reference TRBV9 and TRBJ2-3, the complete variable domain reads DSGVTQTPKHLITATGQRVTLRCSPRSGDLSVYWYQQSLDQGLQFLIQYYNGEERAKGNILERFSAQQFPDLHSELNLSSLELGDSALYFCASSVDGIQSTDTQYFGPGTRLTVL.

The rearrangement links TRBV28 to TRBJ2-7; D might be TRBD1 (6 bases). The CDR3 extends over 16 amino acids. From germline, CDR1 is MDHEN and CDR2 SYDVKM. The ends were cut back, 5 bases at V and 3 bases at J, with 20 bases in the middle. CDR3 nucleotide sequence: TGTGCCAGCAGTACCGGACCAGGGGACGCCGTCTACGAGCAGTACTTC. Protein product: CASSTGPGDAVYEQYF.

The V and J genes are TRBV27 and TRBJ2-7; D uncertain. Per germline, CDR1 MNHEY and CDR2 SMNVEV (reference sequence). This CDR3 spans 15 amino acids. V shed 5 bases and J shed 1 base, with 15 bases lying between them. DNA for the CDR3: TGTGCCAGCAGTCCCACTCCCCCGGGTTCCTACGAGCAGTACTTC. The encoded protein is CASSPTPPGSYEQYF.

The V gene is TRBV10-3, the J gene TRBJ2-2; D ambiguous. The germline CDR1 and CDR2 sequences are ENHRY and SYGVKD. The CDR3 is 15 amino acids. The V and J ends lost 0 bases and 7 bases respectively, with 12 bases between them. The CDR3 DNA reads TGTGCCATCAGTGAGTCAGTCGTGGGAATCGGGGAGCTGTTTTTT. It is translated as CAISESVVGIGELFF.

The chain has TRBV5-6 and TRBJ2-3, with a weak D call TRBD1 (6 bases). The V and J ends lost 1 base and 3 bases respectively, with 15 bases between them. CDR1 is SGHDT and CDR2 is YYEEEE in the germline V gene. The CDR3 consists of 16 residues. CDR3 region: CASSLRQAHRTDTQYF. In DNA form, the CDR3 reads TGTGCCAGCAGCTTGAGACAGGCCCATCGGACAGATACGCAGTATTTT.

The chain couples TRBV9 to TRBJ2-4, with 9 bases lining up with TRBD2. This CDR3 has 16 amino acids. Losses at the gene ends were 0 bases for V and 9 bases for J; bases not matched to a gene: 10. Looked up from germline, CDR1 is SGDLS and CDR2 is YYNGEE. The DNA for the CDR3 is TGTGCCAGCAGCGTAGAAACTAGCGGGTTCCAGGGCATTCAGTACTTC. This codes for CASSVETSGFQGIQYF.

J is TRBJ1-3 and V is TRBV4-1, with 8 bases that match TRBD1. With V trimmed by 0 bases and J by 4 bases, 2 bases remained unmatched. Germline V gives CDR1 MGHRA, CDR2 YSYEKL. This CDR3 is 15 amino acids long. The DNA of the CDR3 is TGCGCCAGCAGCCAAGACAGGGGGCTGGGAAACACCATATATTTT. It is translated as CASSQDRGLGNTIYF.

The DNA of the CDR3 is TGTGCCAGCAGCCCCAGAGGTAGCGGGAGCTCCTACAATGAGCAGTTCTTC. It encodes CASSPRGSGSSYNEQFF. The chain joins TRBV2 to TRBJ2-1, with 9 bases lining up with TRBD2. The CDR3 runs 17 residues. J was trimmed by 0 bases and V by 6 bases; bases with no gene match: 9. CDR1 is SNHLY and CDR2 is FYNNEI in the germline V gene.

The chain uses TRBV4-1 and TRBJ2-3; D not certain. The CDR3 spans 16 residues. V lost 4 bases, J lost 3 bases, and 17 bases lay in between. Germline CDR1 is MGHRA and CDR2 is YSYEKL. DNA for the CDR3: TGCGCCAGCAGCCTAAACGGACCAATGGGGACAGATACGCAGTATTTT. This codes for CASSLNGPMGTDTQYF.

This clone was detected once. This chain links TRBV14 with TRBJ2-7; D gene ambiguous. Trimming removed 0 bases at V and 2 bases at J, with 5 bases between. Germline lookup yields CDR1 SGHDN and CDR2 FVKESK. This CDR3 region has 13 residues. The CDR3: CASSQDGPYEQYF. In DNA form, the CDR3 reads TGTGCCAGCAGCCAAGATGGCCCCTACGAGCAGTACTTC.

The chain carries TRBV11-2 and TRBJ2-7; no clear D gene. The CDR3 spans 12 residues. Germline V gene lookup returns CDR1 SGHAT and CDR2 FQNNGV. Trimming left V 0 bases short and J 2 bases short, with 2 bases between. The CDR3 region is CASSLDPYEQYF. CDR3 in DNA: TGTGCCAGCAGCTTAGACCCCTACGAGCAGTACTTC.

The chain combines TRBV27 with TRBJ2-3; 11 nucleotides line up with TRBD2. V shed 5 bases and J 0 bases; nucleotides not matched to a gene: 16. There are 20 residues in the CDR3. Germline V gene data show CDR1 as MNHEY and CDR2 as SMNVEV (reference sequence). CDR3 protein: CASSLPKRAGTSGSTDTQYF. The CDR3 DNA is TGTGCCAGCAGTCTCCCCAAACGTGCAGGGACTAGCGGTAGCACAGATACGCAGTATTTT.

The chain employs TRBV4-2 and TRBJ2-2; no clear D gene. The CDR3 covers 16 residues. Trimming left V 1 base short and J 2 bases short, with 11 bases between. Germline values: CDR1 LGHNA, CDR2 YNFKEQ. The chain's CDR3 is CASSQVPEINTGELFF. CDR3 coding DNA: TGTGCCAGCAGCCAAGTTCCAGAAATTAACACCGGGGAGCTGTTTTTT.

This clone was picked up one time. The chain recombines TRBV28 with TRBJ1-1; TRBD1 aligns across 7 bases. Germline CDR1 reads MDHEN; CDR2 reads SYDVKM. V shed 7 bases and J 0 bases; nucleotides not matched to a gene: 11. The CDR3 loop spans 16 amino acids. The CDR3 DNA sequence: TGTGCCAGCAACGTAGATTGGGACAGCCTGAACACTGAAGCTTTCTTT. Translation gives CASNVDWDSLNTEAFF.

The gene calls are TRBV19 and TRBJ2-1; 8 bases fit TRBD2. V shed 3 bases, J shed 9 bases, and the junction held 7 bases outside the gene matches. CDR1 is LNHDA and CDR2 is SQIVND in the germline V gene (reference sequence). The CDR3 extends over 14 amino acids. The DNA of the CDR3 is TGTGCCAGTAGTATCACGGGAGGGCCGGGTGAGCAGTTCTTC. Its translation: CASSITGGPGEQFF.

This chain connects TRBV7-8 to TRBJ2-7; D gene unclear. The germline V and J ends were trimmed by 3 bases and 2 bases, with 8 bases remaining between them. There are 13 residues in the CDR3. The germline V gene encodes CDR1 SGHVS and CDR2 FQNEAQ. CDR3 region: CASSFGSPYEQYF. In DNA, the CDR3 is TGTGCCAGCAGCTTCGGGTCTCCCTACGAGCAGTACTTC.

Only a few counts were recorded for this clone. The chain combines TRBV10-3 with TRBJ2-1, with a possible D match to TRBD1 (5 bases). The CDR3 extends over 12 amino acids. Germline V gene data show CDR1 as ENHRY and CDR2 as SYGVKD. The germline V and J ends were trimmed by 3 bases and 6 bases, with 6 bases remaining between them. Here the CDR3 reads CAISEDSNEQFF. In DNA form, the CDR3 reads TGTGCCATCAGTGAAGACAGCAATGAGCAGTTCTTC.

This rearrangement joins TRBV19 to TRBJ2-5; D is undetermined. The CDR3 loop spans 15 amino acids. The V gene's germline CDR1 is LNHDA and CDR2 SQIVND (reference sequence). V shed 1 base and J shed 1 base, with 10 bases lying between them. Here the CDR3 reads CASSIGTLSQETQYF. The DNA for the CDR3 is TGTGCCAGTAGTATAGGTACACTAAGCCAAGAGACCCAGTACTTC. Variable domain in full (rest from reference TRBV19 and TRBJ2-5): DGGITQSPKYLFRKEGQNVTLSCEQNLNHDAMYWYRQDPGQGLRLIYYSQIVNDFQKGDIAEGYSVSREKKESFPLTVTSAQKNPTAFYLCASSIGTLSQETQYFGPGTRLLVL.

This chain links TRBV18 with TRBJ1-4; 8 nucleotides agree with TRBD1. The trim removed 8 bases at V and 5 bases at J, leaving 7 bases unmatched. Germline V gene data show CDR1 as KGHSH and CDR2 as LQKENI. CDR3 size: 14 residues. In DNA, the CDR3 is TGTGCCAGCGGTCGGACAGGGCTGAATGAAAAACTGTTTTTT. It encodes CASGRTGLNEKLFF.

This clone was seen once. The J gene is TRBJ1-3, the V gene TRBV20-1, with D hard to call. Germline-derived CDR1 and CDR2 are DFQATT and SNEGSKA (reference sequence). Deletions cut 2 bases from V and 4 bases from J, with 3 bases between. CDR3 length: 11 amino acids. CDR3 in amino acids: CSARWGNTIYF. CDR3 bases: TGCAGTGCTAGATGGGGAAACACCATATATTTT.

As regards this clone: The sample carries other DNA sequences with the same CDR3. J is TRBJ2-1 and V is TRBV11-2; D perhaps matches TRBD2 (6 bases). The CDR3 sequence is 17 residues long. V lost 6 bases, J lost 5 bases, and 23 bases lay in between. Germline CDR1 is SGHAT and CDR2 is FQNNGV. In DNA, the CDR3 is TGTGCCAGCAGTCCTAGAGTCGGAACTAGCAGAAACAATGAGCAGTTCTTC. This gives the protein CASSPRVGTSRNNEQFF. Variable domain in full (rest from reference TRBV11-2 and TRBJ2-1): EAGVAQSPRYKIIEKRQSVAFWCNPISGHATLYWYQQILGQGPKLLIQFQNNGVVDDSQLPKDRFSAERLKGVDSTLKIQPAKLEDSAVYLCASSPRVGTSRNNEQFFGPGTRLTVL.

J is TRBJ2-1 and V is TRBV2; 7 nucleotides align to TRBD1. With V trimmed by 6 bases and J by 2 bases, 7 bases remained unmatched. Germline CDR1 reads SNHLY; CDR2 reads FYNNEI. The CDR3 extends over 15 amino acids. CDR3 sequence: CASSAPGTAYNEQFF. CDR3 in DNA: TGTGCCAGCAGCGCTCCCGGGACAGCCTACAATGAGCAGTTCTTC.

The J gene is TRBJ1-3, the V gene TRBV7-9; D unresolved. Germline CDR1 is SEHNR and CDR2 is FQNEAQ (reference sequence). The CDR3 is made up of 15 amino acids. Trimming removed 1 base from V and 8 bases from J, with 15 bases in between. CDR3 sequence: CASSLDHSKEDTIYF. The DNA for the CDR3 is TGTGCCAGCAGCTTAGACCATTCCAAGGAAGACACCATATATTTT.

The chain uses TRBV29-1 and TRBJ2-7; D unclear. The V gene lost 5 bases and the J gene lost 3 bases, with 11 bases spanning the gap. The CDR3 has 12 residues. CDR1 is SQVTM and CDR2 is ANQGSEA in the germline V gene. CDR3 sequence reads: CSVFLDNYEQYF. The CDR3 DNA sequence: TGCAGCGTTTTCTTAGATAACTACGAGCAGTACTTC.

This clone was seen only once. The rearrangement uses TRBV6-6 and TRBJ1-1; TRBD1 matches 8 bases. The CDR3 contains 15 residues. Trimming removed 5 bases from V and 5 bases from J; junction bases left unmatched: 10. Germline V gene lookup returns CDR1 MNHNY and CDR2 SVGAGI (reference sequence). The CDR3 nucleotides are TGTGCCAGCAGTGATCGGGACAGGAAGTATACTGAAGCTTTCTTT. As protein: CASSDRDRKYTEAFF.

V and J are TRBV9 and TRBJ1-1; TRBD1 aligns across 8 bases. V trimming: 3 bases; J trimming: 1 base; junction bases outside the gene matches: 2. From germline, CDR1 is SGDLS and CDR2 YYNGEE. CDR3 length: 14 amino acids. CDR3 region: CASSGGQGNTEAFF. The CDR3 DNA sequence: TGTGCCAGCAGCGGTGGACAGGGGAACACTGAAGCTTTCTTT.